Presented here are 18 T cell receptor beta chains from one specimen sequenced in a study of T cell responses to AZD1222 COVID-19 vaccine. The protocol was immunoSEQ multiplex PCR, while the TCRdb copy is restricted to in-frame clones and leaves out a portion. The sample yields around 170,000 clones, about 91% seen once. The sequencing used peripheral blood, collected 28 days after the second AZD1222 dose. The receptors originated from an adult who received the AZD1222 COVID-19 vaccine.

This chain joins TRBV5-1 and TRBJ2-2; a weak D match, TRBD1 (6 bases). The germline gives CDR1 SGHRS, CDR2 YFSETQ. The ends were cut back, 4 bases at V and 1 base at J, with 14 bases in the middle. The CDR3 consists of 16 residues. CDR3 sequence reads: CASSAGQQGNTGELFF. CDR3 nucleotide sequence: TGCGCCAGCAGCGCCGGACAGCAAGGGAACACCGGGGAGCTGTTTTTT.

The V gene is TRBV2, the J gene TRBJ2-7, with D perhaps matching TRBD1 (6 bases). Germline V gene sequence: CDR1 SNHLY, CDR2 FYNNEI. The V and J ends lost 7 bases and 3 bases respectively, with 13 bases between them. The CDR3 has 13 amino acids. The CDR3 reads CASTTSDSYEQYF. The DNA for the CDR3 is TGTGCCAGCACGACCTCGGACAGCTACGAGCAGTACTTC.

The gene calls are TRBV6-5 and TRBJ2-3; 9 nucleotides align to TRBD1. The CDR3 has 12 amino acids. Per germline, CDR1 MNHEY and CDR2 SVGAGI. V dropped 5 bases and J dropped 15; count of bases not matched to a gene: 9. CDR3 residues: CASSPRTGVVYF. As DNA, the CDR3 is TGTGCCAGCAGTCCTCGGACAGGGGTGGTTTATTTT.

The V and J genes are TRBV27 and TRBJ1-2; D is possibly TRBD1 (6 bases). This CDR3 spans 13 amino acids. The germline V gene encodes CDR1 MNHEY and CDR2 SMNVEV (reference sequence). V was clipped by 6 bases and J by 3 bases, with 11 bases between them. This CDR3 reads CASSPGTHYGYTF. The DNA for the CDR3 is TGTGCCAGCAGCCCCGGGACACACTATGGCTACACCTTC.

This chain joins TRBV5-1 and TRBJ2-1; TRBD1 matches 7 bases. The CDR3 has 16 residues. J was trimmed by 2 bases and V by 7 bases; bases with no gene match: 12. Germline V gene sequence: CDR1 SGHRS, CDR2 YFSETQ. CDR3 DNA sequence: TGCGCCAGCGGCTCCGGTTCGGGACAGCCCTACAATGAGCAGTTCTTC. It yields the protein CASGSGSGQPYNEQFF.

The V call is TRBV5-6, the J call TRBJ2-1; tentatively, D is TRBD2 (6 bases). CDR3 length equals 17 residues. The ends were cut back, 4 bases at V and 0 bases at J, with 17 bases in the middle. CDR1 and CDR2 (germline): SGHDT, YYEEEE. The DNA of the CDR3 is TGTGCCAGCAGCAAAGAGGGGCGGGGCTACTCCTACAATGAGCAGTTCTTC. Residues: CASSKEGRGYSYNEQFF.

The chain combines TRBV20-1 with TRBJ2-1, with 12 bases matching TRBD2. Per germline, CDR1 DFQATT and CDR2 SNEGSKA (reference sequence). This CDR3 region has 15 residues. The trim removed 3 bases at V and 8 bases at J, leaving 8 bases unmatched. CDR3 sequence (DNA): TGCAGTGCTAGTCCCCTAGCGGGGGGGCAGCATGAGCAGTTCTTC. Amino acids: CSASPLAGGQHEQFF.

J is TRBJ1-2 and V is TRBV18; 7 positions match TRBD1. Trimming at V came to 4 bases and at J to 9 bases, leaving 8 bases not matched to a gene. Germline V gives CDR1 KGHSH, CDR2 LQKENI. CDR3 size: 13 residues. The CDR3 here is CASSLSGGESYTF. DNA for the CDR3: TGTGCCAGCTCACTTTCAGGGGGGGAGAGCTACACCTTC.

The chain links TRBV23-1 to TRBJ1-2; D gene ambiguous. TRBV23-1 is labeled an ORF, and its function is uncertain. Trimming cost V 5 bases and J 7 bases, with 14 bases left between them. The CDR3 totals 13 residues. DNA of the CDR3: TGCGCCAGCAGTGCCCCAACGAAGGCTGGCTACACCTTC. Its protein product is CASSAPTKAGYTF.

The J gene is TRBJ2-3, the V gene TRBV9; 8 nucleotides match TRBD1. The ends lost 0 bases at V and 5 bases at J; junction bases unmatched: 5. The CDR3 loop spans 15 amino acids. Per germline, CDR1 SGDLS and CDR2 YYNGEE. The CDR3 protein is CASSVGQGRGDTQYF. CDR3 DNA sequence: TGTGCCAGCAGCGTAGGACAGGGGAGAGGAGATACGCAGTATTTT.

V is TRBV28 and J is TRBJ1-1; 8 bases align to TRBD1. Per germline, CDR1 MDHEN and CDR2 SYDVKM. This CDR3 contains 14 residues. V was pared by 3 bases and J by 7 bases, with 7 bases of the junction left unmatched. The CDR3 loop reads CASSFLTGAGEAFF. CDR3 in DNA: TGTGCCAGCAGTTTCCTGACAGGGGCAGGTGAAGCTTTCTTT.

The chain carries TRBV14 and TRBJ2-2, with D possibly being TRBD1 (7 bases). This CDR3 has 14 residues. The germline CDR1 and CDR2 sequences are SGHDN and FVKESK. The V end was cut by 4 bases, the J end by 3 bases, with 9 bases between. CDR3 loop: CASSPGGYTGELFF. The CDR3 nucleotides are TGTGCCAGCAGCCCAGGGGGGTACACCGGGGAGCTGTTTTTT.

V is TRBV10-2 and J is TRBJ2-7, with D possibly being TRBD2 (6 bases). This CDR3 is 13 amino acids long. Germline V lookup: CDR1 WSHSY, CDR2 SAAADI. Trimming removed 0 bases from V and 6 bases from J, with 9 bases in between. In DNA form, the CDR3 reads TGCGCCAGCAGTGAGTCGGGAGGAGGCGAGCAGTACTTC. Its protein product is CASSESGGGEQYF.

In DNA form, the CDR3 reads TGTGCCAGCAGTTTATACCCGGGGCGGTATAATTCACCCCTCCACTTT. As protein: CASSLYPGRYNSPLHF. This chain connects TRBV28 to TRBJ1-6; weak D call: TRBD1 (5 bases). This CDR3 comprises 16 residues. The germline V gene encodes CDR1 MDHEN and CDR2 SYDVKM. V gave up 1 base and J gave up 4 bases, with 11 bases separating them. Variable domain in full (rest from reference TRBV28 and TRBJ1-6): DVKVTQSSRYLVKRTGEKVFLECVQDMDHENMFWYRQDPGLGLRLIYFSYDVKMKEKGDIPEGYSVSREKKERFSLILESASTNQTSMYLCASSLYPGRYNSPLHFGNGTRLTVT.

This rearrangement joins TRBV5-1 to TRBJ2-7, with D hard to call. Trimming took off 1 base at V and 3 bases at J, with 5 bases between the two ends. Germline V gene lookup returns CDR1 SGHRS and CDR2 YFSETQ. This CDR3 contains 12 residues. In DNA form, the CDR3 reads TGCGCCAGCAGCTTGACGGACTACGAGCAGTACTTC. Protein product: CASSLTDYEQYF.

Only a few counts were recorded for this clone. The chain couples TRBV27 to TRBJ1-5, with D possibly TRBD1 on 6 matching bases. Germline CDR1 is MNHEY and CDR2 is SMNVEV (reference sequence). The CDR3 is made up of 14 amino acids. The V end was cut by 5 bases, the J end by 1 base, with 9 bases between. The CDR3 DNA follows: TGTGCCAGCAGTCAAGGACAGAGCAATCAGCCCCAGCATTTT. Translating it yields CASSQGQSNQPQHF.

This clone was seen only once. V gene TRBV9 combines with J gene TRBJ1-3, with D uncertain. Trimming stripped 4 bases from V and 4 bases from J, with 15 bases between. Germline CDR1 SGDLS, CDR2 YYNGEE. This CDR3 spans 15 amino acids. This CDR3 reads CASSPPNNKGNTIYF. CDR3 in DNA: TGTGCCAGCAGCCCACCGAATAACAAAGGAAACACCATATATTTT.

CDR3: CASRETGGDSEQYF. The CDR3 region has the DNA TGTGCCAGTAGGGAGACAGGGGGCGATTCCGAGCAGTACTTC. The chain couples TRBV19 to TRBJ2-7; 10 bases align to TRBD1. Germline V lookup: CDR1 LNHDA, CDR2 SQIVND (reference sequence). Trimming removed 6 bases from V and 6 bases from J; junction bases left unmatched: 8. This CDR3 is built from 14 residues.